This TCR beta chain was documented in a study of Graves' ophthalmopathy and Graves' hyperthyroidism (dated by TCRdb to the late 2010s). The study in broad terms: Peripheral blood was collected at initial diagnosis, prior to any treatment. Following sample collection, hyperthyroidism patients were given methimazole at a starting dose of 30 mg daily, and ophthalmopathy patients were given high-dose intravenous methylprednisolone. To explore V-J signatures that separate ophthalmopathy from hyperthyroidism, a discovery set of about 100 patients was enrolled, consisting of under 50 with ophthalmopathy and some 56 with stable hyperthyroidism. For independent validation, a separate cohort was made up of around 19 hyperthyroidism patients plus 17 patients who later progressed from hyperthyroidism to ophthalmopathy. The approximately 98 discovery patients were randomly divided into training and test sets at a 7:3 ratio. In total, 135 blood samples were TCR-sequenced: 43 ophthalmopathy, under 80 hyperthyroidism and 17 hyperthyroidism-to-ophthalmopathy patients. The study used TCR beta repertoire signatures to distinguish Graves' ophthalmopathy from Graves' hyperthyroidism and to predict progression to ophthalmopathy. T-cell repertoires of thyroid tissue and blood were compared in over 5 hyperthyroidism patients.

General findings and caveats noted by the study authors: Most expanded thyroid clonotypes with a frequency above 0.001 also appeared in blood, which suggests that blood repertoires may reflect the immune response in the thyroid. In validation, the model predicted ophthalmopathy progression with roughly 68% sensitivity and roughly 72% specificity; some twelve predicted patients were CT-confirmed with GO in a median of approximately six months. No statistical method was used to set the sample size in advance, and the investigators knew which group each participant was assigned to. In cross-validation, the 13-signature model distinguished ophthalmopathy from stable hyperthyroidism with around 90% sensitivity and around 84% specificity, while in the test set the corresponding values were about 79% and 69%.

The CDR3 numbers 14 residues from cysteine through phenylalanine. Just CDR3 DNA is preserved here, 42 bases in frame from base 1. V lost 5 bases and J lost 3 bases; the stretch between them is 13 bases long. CDR1 and CDR2 are drawn from the germline V gene: SGHAT, FQNNGV. For repertoire sequencing, the TCR beta CDR3 regions were amplified from RNA transcripts. The first round was an RT-PCR using HTBI primers with the Qiagen OneStep RT-PCR kit, and this first round was followed by a second-round multiplex PCR, then size selection and purification. Libraries were sequenced on an Illumina HiSeq2000 using paired-end 100 bp reads. In the authors' own workflow: SOAPnuke was used to process the reads, throwing out any read that had adapters, had uncalled bases, had a mean Phred below 15, or lacked an exact constant-primer or identifier match. COPE v1.2.5 was used to merge the high-quality paired reads. Unique nucleotide sequences were defined as clonotypes and aligned to IMGT TRB V, D and J references using MiTCR v1.1. The analysis was limited to V-J combinations with a frequency above 0.0001, which together covered 99% to 99.2% of repertoires. For each V-J combination, a TCR clonal expansion and chaos score was defined as the ratio of F50 clonal expansion to chaos observed in the TCRdist matrix. Welch's t-statistics and random forest were used to narrow the features down to around 12 V-J combinations, which were then fed into a naive Bayes classifier. Thyroid-blood repertoire similarity was quantified with the Morisita-Horn index. Clones were called with MiXCR by TCRdb after fastp trimmed the public reads at Q25, and only in-frame beta chains were retained. Every entry covers one CDR3 protein and lists the most common genes and DNA from its rows. The V and J calls, along with clone size, are taken from TCRdb and not from the paper's own processing. The sample table records about 390,000 distinct CDR3 sequences; over 15% of these occur just once. The ten largest make up approximately 7% of the sample.

Hyperthyroidism was considered stable if no progression to ophthalmopathy occurred within 18 months of follow-up. Hyperthyroidism patients were newly diagnosed, were aged 18 to 65 years, and had a disease duration under 2 months. Patients with other autoimmune diseases, uncontrolled infections, pregnancy or lactation were excluded. Clinical symptoms, serum thyroxine, TRAb, thyroid ultrasound and orbital computed tomography formed the basis of the diagnosis. PBMCs were isolated from more than 8 ml of fresh peripheral blood by Ficoll-Paque density gradient centrifugation. Trizol reagent was used to extract the total RNA, and its quality was then checked on an Agilent 2100 Bioanalyzer. In this sample, this clonotype turned up a few times. The specificity of this receptor is unknown. Base qualities are missing; no much larger clone stands one base away.

This clonotype was sampled from a woman younger than 30 with stable Graves' hyperthyroidism. Donor details come from another sample of the same person, matched by shared clones. Sequenced: peripheral blood. The chain employs TRBV11-2 and TRBJ2-5; no D gene can be assigned with confidence. The nucleotides read TGTGCCAGCAGCCTCCCCCACGCTGAAGAGACCCAGTACTTC. Protein translation: CASSLPHAEETQYF.